The 28 T cell receptor beta chains below were found in one sample sequenced in a study of beta chain features in type 1 diabetes. Expressed TCRB transcripts were sequenced because the entire RNA isolate underwent reverse transcription. Profiling relied on immunoSEQ multiplex PCR, and the TCRdb table lists in-frame clones only, not all of them. This table has a few hundred thousand clones, 27% appearing once. Sequenced: central memory CD4+ T cells from blood. These receptors originate from a man aged 25-40 years in good health.

J is TRBJ2-3 and V is TRBV5-1, with no clear D. From germline, CDR1 is SGHRS and CDR2 YFSETQ. The CDR3 runs to 15 residues. Between the trimmed V and J ends, which lost 4 bases and 0 bases, there was a span of 12 bases. The CDR3 region has the DNA TGCGCCAGCAGCCTGGGCTACGGGAGCACAGATACGCAGTATTTT. Translating gives CASSLGYGSTDTQYF.

This clone was detected only a few times. In the same sample, other DNA sequences code for this CDR3. The chain joins TRBV14 to TRBJ1-5; no reliable D call. This CDR3 comprises 13 residues. The V end lost 1 base, the J end lost 3 bases, and 4 bases lay between the germline ends. Germline CDR1 is SGHDN and CDR2 is FVKESK. The CDR3 loop is CASSQGPNQPQHF. DNA of the CDR3: TGTGCCAGCAGCCAAGGCCCCAATCAGCCCCAGCATTTT.

The chain joins TRBV5-4 to TRBJ2-7; the match to TRBD1 covers 8 bases. Germline V gene sequence: CDR1 SGHNT, CDR2 YYREEE (reference sequence). This CDR3 contains 13 residues. V shed 5 bases, J shed 6 bases, and the junction held 7 bases outside the gene matches. In DNA, the CDR3 is TGTGCCAGCAGGGCGCAGGGGGCCGGCGAGCAGTACTTC. Amino acids: CASRAQGAGEQYF.

This clone was counted between two and nine times. J is TRBJ2-7 and V is TRBV7-9; tentative D call: TRBD2 (6 bases). CDR1 SEHNR and CDR2 FQNEAQ come from the germline V gene (reference sequence). The V end was cut by 5 bases, the J end by 7 bases, with 15 bases between. The CDR3 is made up of 13 amino acids. The CDR3, as DNA: TGTGCCAGCAGCCCCGGGACTTTGGGTGAGCAGTACTTC. It is translated as CASSPGTLGEQYF.

The CDR3 reads CAIRGGTQNTGELFF. For the CDR3, the DNA is TGTGCCATCAGGGGAGGGACACAGAACACCGGGGAGCTGTTTTTT. The genes are TRBV10-3 and TRBJ2-2; weak D call: TRBD2 (7 bases). CDR3 length: 15 amino acids. V was trimmed by 6 bases and J by 1 base, leaving 12 bases between them. Germline values: CDR1 ENHRY, CDR2 SYGVKD.

This clone has just a few counts. This chain uses TRBV7-9 with TRBJ2-3; D not resolved. There are 13 residues in the CDR3. The V and J ends lost 3 bases and 1 base respectively, with 5 bases between them. CDR1 is SEHNR, CDR2 FQNEAQ, per germline (reference sequence). CDR3 nucleotides: TGTGCCAGCAGCTTGAGTCGCACAGATACGCAGTATTTT. Its protein is CASSLSRTDTQYF. Full variable domain (rest looked up from reference TRBV7-9 and TRBJ2-3): DTGVSQNPRHKITKRGQNVTFRCDPISEHNRLYWYRQTLGQGPEFLTYFQNEAQLEKSRLLSDRFSAERPKGSFSTLEIQRTEQGDSAMYLCASSLSRTDTQYFGPGTRLTVL.

There are a few counts of this clone. This chain uses TRBV28 with TRBJ1-5; D is undetermined. CDR1 is MDHEN and CDR2 is SYDVKM in the germline V gene. This CDR3 region has 13 residues. V dropped 2 bases and J dropped 7 bases, with 9 bases sitting between them. The CDR3 nucleotides are TGTGCCAGCAGTTTAATTAAAGCCCAGCCCCAGCATTTT. Amino acids: CASSLIKAQPQHF. Complete variable domain (other parts from reference TRBV28 and TRBJ1-5): DVKVTQSSRYLVKRTGEKVFLECVQDMDHENMFWYRQDPGLGLRLIYFSYDVKMKEKGDIPEGYSVSREKKERFSLILESASTNQTSMYLCASSLIKAQPQHFGDGTRLSIL.

The chain recombines TRBV4-3 with TRBJ2-1; D remains ambiguous. The ends were cut back, 0 bases at V and 9 bases at J, with 15 bases in the middle. The V gene's germline CDR1 is LGHNA and CDR2 YSLEER. This CDR3 is built from 15 residues. For the CDR3, the DNA is TGCGCCAGCAGCCAAGATTACCCTGGGTACGCTGAGCAGTTCTTC. This codes for CASSQDYPGYAEQFF.

The table lists this clone with a few counts. The genes are TRBV5-1 and TRBJ1-4; no clear D gene. The ends were cut back, 0 bases at V and 3 bases at J, with 3 bases in the middle. This CDR3 is 13 amino acids long. The germline CDR1 and CDR2 sequences are SGHRS and YFSETQ. CDR3 amino acids: CASSLGPNEKLFF. CDR3 in DNA: TGCGCCAGCAGCTTGGGGCCTAATGAAAAACTGTTTTTT.

J is TRBJ2-3 and V is TRBV6-5, with 7 nucleotides matching TRBD1. This CDR3 has 12 amino acids. Trimming at V came to 5 bases and at J to 9 bases, leaving 5 bases not matched to a gene. Germline assignment: CDR1 MNHEY and CDR2 SVGAGI. CDR3 in amino acids: CASSDTGETQYF. The CDR3 region has the DNA TGTGCCAGCAGTGATACAGGGGAGACGCAGTATTTT.

This clone has just one count. V is TRBV28 and J is TRBJ2-5; D not certain. V lost 1 base and J 5 bases, leaving 5 bases between the germline ends. Germline lookup yields CDR1 MDHEN and CDR2 SYDVKM. The CDR3 spans 12 residues. The CDR3 is CASSLLRETQYF. DNA for the CDR3: TGTGCCAGCAGTTTATTGAGGGAGACCCAGTACTTC.

As DNA, the CDR3 is TGTGCCAGCAGGTCCGGGGGACCATCGCAGTATTTT. Amino acid sequence: CASRSGGPSQYF. The V gene is TRBV28, the J gene TRBJ2-3; a weak D match, TRBD2 (6 bases). Trimming shortened V by 6 bases and J by 10 bases, and 14 bases separated the two germline ends. Germline-derived CDR1 and CDR2 are MDHEN and SYDVKM. The CDR3 runs to 12 residues.

The chain is built from TRBV9 and TRBJ2-2; 7 bases line up with TRBD2. Germline CDR1 and CDR2: SGDLS and YYNGEE. J was trimmed by 1 base and V by 3 bases; bases with no gene match: 6. CDR3 size: 16 residues. The CDR3 is CASSERLAENTGELFF. In nucleotides, the CDR3 is TGTGCCAGCAGCGAGAGACTAGCAGAGAACACCGGGGAGCTGTTTTTT. Supplemented by reference TRBV9 and TRBJ2-2, the full variable domain reads DSGVTQTPKHLITATGQRVTLRCSPRSGDLSVYWYQQSLDQGLQFLIQYYNGEERAKGNILERFSAQQFPDLHSELNLSSLELGDSALYFCASSERLAENTGELFFGEGSRLTVL.

This clone was seen only once. The V call is TRBV2, the J call TRBJ2-5, with a weak D call TRBD2 (6 bases). Germline V gene sequence: CDR1 SNHLY, CDR2 FYNNEI. With 11 bases removed from V and 1 base from J, the gap between germline ends came to 14 bases. The CDR3 consists of 13 residues. DNA of the CDR3: TGTGCCGGCTCGGGGGACTCCCAAGAGACCCAGTACTTC. This codes for CAGSGDSQETQYF.

At least ten counts were recorded for this clone. The CDR3 region is CASSLDGNTIYF. CDR3 in DNA: TGTGCCAGCAGCTTAGATGGAAACACCATATATTTT. The gene calls are TRBV7-9 and TRBJ1-3; unclear D gene. The germline V and J ends were trimmed by 1 base and 3 bases, with 1 base remaining between them. Germline V gene data show CDR1 as SEHNR and CDR2 as FQNEAQ (reference sequence). The length of the CDR3 is 12 residues.

This clone was observed at least ten times. The chain joins TRBV28 to TRBJ2-1, with no clear D. Germline V gives CDR1 MDHEN, CDR2 SYDVKM. Between the trimmed V and J ends, which lost 6 bases and 6 bases, there was a span of 6 bases. CDR3 length: 11 residues. The chain's CDR3 is CASSPINEQFF. As DNA, the CDR3 is TGTGCCAGCAGCCCGATCAATGAGCAGTTCTTC.

In this sample, this clone turned up a few times. The rearrangement joins TRBV6-1 to TRBJ2-7; possibly TRBD2 for D (5 bases). CDR3 size: 15 residues. Trimming stripped 4 bases from V and 0 bases from J, with 13 bases between. Germline loops: CDR1 MNHNS, CDR2 SASEGT. Written as DNA, the CDR3 is TGTGCCAGCAGTGCCTCACCCGGGGTCTCCTACGAGCAGTACTTC. Protein product: CASSASPGVSYEQYF.

The chain is built from TRBV5-1 and TRBJ2-7, with TRBD1 matching over 10 bases. CDR1 and CDR2 from the germline V gene are SGHRS and YFSETQ. The CDR3 runs 14 residues. V shed 4 bases and J 1 base; nucleotides not matched to a gene: 2. CDR3 DNA: TGCGCCAGCAGCAAGGGACAGGGGTCCTACGAGCAGTACTTC. It translates to CASSKGQGSYEQYF.

With regard to this clone: This sample includes further DNA sequences coding for the same CDR3. The chain joins TRBV4-3 to TRBJ2-3; a possible D gene is TRBD2 (5 bases). This CDR3 region has 16 residues. Germline V gene sequence: CDR1 LGHNA, CDR2 YSLEER. V gave up 3 bases and J gave up 0 bases, with 13 bases separating them. The CDR3, as DNA: TGCGCCAGCAGCCAGGGCCCTAGCTCTAGCACAGATACGCAGTATTTT. Residues: CASSQGPSSSTDTQYF.

J is TRBJ1-1 and V is TRBV29-1; possible D gene TRBD1, 5 bases. The V gene's germline CDR1 is SQVTM and CDR2 ANQGSEA. The V gene lost 4 bases and the J gene lost 1 base, with 13 bases spanning the gap. The CDR3 is 14 residues long. The CDR3 DNA reads as TGCAGCGTTGCTGCCGGACATCGGAACACTGAAGCTTTCTTT. This translates into CSVAAGHRNTEAFF.

This clone came up a few times. The V and J genes are TRBV27 and TRBJ2-2; 10 positions agree with TRBD1. The CDR3 runs 17 residues. In germline, CDR1 is MNHEY, CDR2 SMNVEV (reference sequence). J gave up 5 bases and V 5 bases, and 11 bases lay outside the gene matches. CDR3 sequence: CASSRQGATLNTGELFF. DNA for the CDR3: TGTGCCAGCAGTCGACAGGGGGCCACGCTAAATACCGGGGAGCTGTTTTTT.

This clone has more than one count but fewer than ten. V is TRBV30 and J is TRBJ2-1, with D maybe TRBD1 (5 bases). This CDR3 is built from 13 residues. Germline assignment: CDR1 GTSNPN and CDR2 SVGIG (reference sequence). Trimming took off 1 base at V and 9 bases at J, with 13 bases between the two ends. CDR3 DNA: TGTGCCTGGAGTGACAGGCCGTTGCCTGAGCAGTTCTTC. Amino acid sequence: CAWSDRPLPEQFF.

This rearrangement joins TRBV19 to TRBJ2-3; tentative D call: TRBD1 (5 bases). The CDR3 is 15 amino acids. The germline V gene encodes CDR1 LNHDA and CDR2 SQIVND (reference sequence). Trimming shortened V by 8 bases and J by 5 bases, and 20 bases separated the two germline ends. CDR3 sequence reads: CASGKRGPQGDTQYF. In DNA form, the CDR3 reads TGTGCCAGTGGGAAGCGAGGACCCCAGGGAGATACGCAGTATTTT. Variable domain in full (rest from reference TRBV19 and TRBJ2-3): DGGITQSPKYLFRKEGQNVTLSCEQNLNHDAMYWYRQDPGQGLRLIYYSQIVNDFQKGDIAEGYSVSREKKESFPLTVTSAQKNPTAFYLCASGKRGPQGDTQYFGPGTRLTVL.

The gene calls are TRBV4-3 and TRBJ2-5; 9 positions match TRBD1. V was pared by 3 bases and J by 4 bases, with 3 bases of the junction left unmatched. Germline lookup yields CDR1 LGHNA and CDR2 YSLEER. The CDR3 has 14 residues. CDR3 region: CASSQGQGTETQYF. The DNA of the CDR3 is TGCGCCAGCAGCCAGGGACAGGGCACAGAGACCCAGTACTTC.

Only a few counts were recorded for this clone. The rearrangement joins TRBV5-1 to TRBJ1-6; D gene unclear. The V end lost 4 bases, the J end lost 3 bases, and 11 bases lay between the germline ends. This CDR3 has 15 amino acids. Looked up from germline, CDR1 is SGHRS and CDR2 is YFSETQ. For the CDR3, the DNA is TGCGCCAGCAGCCTCGATGGAGACTATAATTCACCCCTCCACTTT. Translated: CASSLDGDYNSPLHF. The full variable domain, with the rest looked up from reference TRBV5-1 and TRBJ1-6, is KAGVTQTPRYLIKTRGQQVTLSCSPISGHRSVSWYQQTPGQGLQFLFEYFSETQRNKGNFPGRFSGRQFSNSRSEMNVSTLELGDSALYLCASSLDGDYNSPLHFGNGTRLTVT.

The table lists this clone with a few counts. The V gene is TRBV7-2, the J gene TRBJ2-5, with TRBD2 matching over 16 bases. Germline lookup yields CDR1 SGHTA and CDR2 FQGNSA. This CDR3 is built from 17 residues. V shed 2 bases and J 11 bases; nucleotides not matched to a gene: 11. The CDR3 here is CASSLSTGTSGRAGQYF. The DNA of the CDR3 is TGTGCCAGCAGCTTATCAACCGGGACTAGCGGGAGGGCAGGGCAGTACTTC.

This clone was found a few times. V usage is TRBV6-5 and J usage is TRBJ2-7, with 13 bases fitting TRBD2. This CDR3 is built from 15 residues. Germline V gene data show CDR1 as MNHEY and CDR2 as SVGAGI. Trimming took 6 bases from V and 4 from J; bases not matched to a gene: 6. The CDR3 DNA is TGTGCCAGCAGCCGAGGGACTAGCGGGACTTACGAGCAGTACTTC. Protein: CASSRGTSGTYEQYF.

This chain links TRBV7-2 with TRBJ1-2; D remains unclear. There are 12 residues in the CDR3. The V gene's germline CDR1 is SGHTA and CDR2 FQGNSA. V lost 5 bases, J lost 4 bases, and 8 bases lay in between. CDR3 loop: CASSPEPYGYTF. The CDR3 bases are TGTGCCAGCAGCCCGGAACCCTATGGCTACACCTTC.